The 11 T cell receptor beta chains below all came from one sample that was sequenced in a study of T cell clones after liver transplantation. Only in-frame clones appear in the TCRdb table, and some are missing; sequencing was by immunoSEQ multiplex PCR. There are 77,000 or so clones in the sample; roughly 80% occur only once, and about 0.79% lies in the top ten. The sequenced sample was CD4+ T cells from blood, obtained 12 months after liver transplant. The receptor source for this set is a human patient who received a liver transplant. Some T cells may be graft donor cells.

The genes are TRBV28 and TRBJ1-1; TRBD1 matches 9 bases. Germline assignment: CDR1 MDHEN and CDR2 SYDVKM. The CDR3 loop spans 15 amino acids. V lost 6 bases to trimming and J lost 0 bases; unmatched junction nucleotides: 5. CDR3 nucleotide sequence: TGTGCCAGCAGCCCAAGGGACAGGGTGAACACTGAAGCTTTCTTT. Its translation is CASSPRDRVNTEAFF. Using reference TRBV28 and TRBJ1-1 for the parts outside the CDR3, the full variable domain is DVKVTQSSRYLVKRTGEKVFLECVQDMDHENMFWYRQDPGLGLRLIYFSYDVKMKEKGDIPEGYSVSREKKERFSLILESASTNQTSMYLCASSPRDRVNTEAFFGQGTRLTVV.

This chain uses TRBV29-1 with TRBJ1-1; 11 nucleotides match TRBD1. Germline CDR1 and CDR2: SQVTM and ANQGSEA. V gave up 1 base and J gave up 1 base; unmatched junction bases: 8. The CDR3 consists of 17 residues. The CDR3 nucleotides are TGCAGCGTTGAAGGCGGACAGGGGGCCTCGGGGAACACTGAAGCTTTCTTT. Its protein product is CSVEGGQGASGNTEAFF. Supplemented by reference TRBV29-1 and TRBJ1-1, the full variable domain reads SAVISQKPSRDICQRGTSLTIQCQVDSQVTMMFWYRQQPGQSLTLIATANQGSEATYESGFVIDKFPISRPNLTFSTLTVSNMSPEDSSIYLCSVEGGQGASGNTEAFFGQGTRLTVV.

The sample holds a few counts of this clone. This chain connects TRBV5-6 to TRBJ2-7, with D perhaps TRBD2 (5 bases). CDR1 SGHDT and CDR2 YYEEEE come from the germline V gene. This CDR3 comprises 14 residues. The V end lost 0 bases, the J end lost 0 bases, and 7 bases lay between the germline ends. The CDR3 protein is CASSLGRSSYEQYF. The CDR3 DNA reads TGTGCCAGCAGCTTGGGGAGGAGCTCCTACGAGCAGTACTTC.

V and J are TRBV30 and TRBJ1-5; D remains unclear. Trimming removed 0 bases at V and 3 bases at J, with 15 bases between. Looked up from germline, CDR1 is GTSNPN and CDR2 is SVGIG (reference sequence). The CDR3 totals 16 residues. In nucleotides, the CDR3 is TGTGCCTGGAGTGTAAAAGGGTGGGGAAACAATCAGCCCCAGCATTTT. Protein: CAWSVKGWGNNQPQHF.

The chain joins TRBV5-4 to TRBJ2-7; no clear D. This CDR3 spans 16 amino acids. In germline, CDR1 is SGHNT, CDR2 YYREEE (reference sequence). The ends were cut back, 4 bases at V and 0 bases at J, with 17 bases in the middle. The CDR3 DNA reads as TGTGCCAGCAGCGCGGACGGCGAAAGGAGCTCCTACGAGCAGTACTTC. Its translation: CASSADGERSSYEQYF.

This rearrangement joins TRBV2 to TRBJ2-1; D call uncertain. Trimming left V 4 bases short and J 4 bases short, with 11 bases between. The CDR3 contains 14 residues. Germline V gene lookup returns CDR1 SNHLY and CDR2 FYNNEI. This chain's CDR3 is CASSVSGPYNEQFF. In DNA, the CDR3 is TGTGCCAGCAGTGTATCCGGGCCATACAATGAGCAGTTCTTC.

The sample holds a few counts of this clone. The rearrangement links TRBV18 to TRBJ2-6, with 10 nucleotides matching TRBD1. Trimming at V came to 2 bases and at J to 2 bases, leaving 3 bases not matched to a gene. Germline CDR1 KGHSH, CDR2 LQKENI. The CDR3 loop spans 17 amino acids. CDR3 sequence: CASSPFDRGPGANVLTF. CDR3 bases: TGTGCCAGCTCACCATTTGACAGGGGGCCTGGGGCCAACGTCCTGACTTTC.

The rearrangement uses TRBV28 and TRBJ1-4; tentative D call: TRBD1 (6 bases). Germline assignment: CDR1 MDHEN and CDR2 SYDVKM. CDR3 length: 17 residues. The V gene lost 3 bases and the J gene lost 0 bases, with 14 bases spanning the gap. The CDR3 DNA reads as TGTGCCAGCAGTTTTCACTACAGGGATACAACTAATGAAAAACTGTTTTTT. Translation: CASSFHYRDTTNEKLFF. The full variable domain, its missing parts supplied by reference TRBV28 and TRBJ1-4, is DVKVTQSSRYLVKRTGEKVFLECVQDMDHENMFWYRQDPGLGLRLIYFSYDVKMKEKGDIPEGYSVSREKKERFSLILESASTNQTSMYLCASSFHYRDTTNEKLFFGSGTQLSVL.

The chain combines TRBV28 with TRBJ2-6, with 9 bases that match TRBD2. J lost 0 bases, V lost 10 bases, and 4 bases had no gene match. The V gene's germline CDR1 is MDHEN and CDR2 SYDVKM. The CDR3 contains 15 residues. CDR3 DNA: TGTGCCACGATTAGCGGGAGCTCTGGGGCCAACGTCCTGACTTTC. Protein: CATISGSSGANVLTF.

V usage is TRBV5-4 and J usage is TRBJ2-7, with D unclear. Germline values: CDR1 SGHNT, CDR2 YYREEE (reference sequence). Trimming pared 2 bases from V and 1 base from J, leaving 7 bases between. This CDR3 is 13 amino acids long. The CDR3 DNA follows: TGTGCCAGCAGCTTAGACCGTTCCTACGAGCAGTACTTC. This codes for CASSLDRSYEQYF.

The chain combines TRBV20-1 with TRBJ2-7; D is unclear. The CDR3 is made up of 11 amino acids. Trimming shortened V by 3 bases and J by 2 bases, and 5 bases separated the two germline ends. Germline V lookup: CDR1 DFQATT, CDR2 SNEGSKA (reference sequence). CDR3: CSASLTYEQYF. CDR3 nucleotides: TGCAGTGCTAGCCTGACCTACGAGCAGTACTTC.